This T cell receptor beta chain was identified in a study of T cell responses to AZD1222 COVID-19 vaccine. The CDR3 is made up of 15 amino acids. Between the trimmed V and J ends, which lost 4 bases and 7 bases, there was a span of 21 bases. CDR1 and CDR2 (germline): SGHKS, YYEKEE (reference sequence). Overall study results and limits: Only a handful of AZD1222 recipients were seropositive at baseline. Vaccination with two AZD1222 doses was followed by a rise in Spike-specific TCR breadth and depth. All repertoire sampling was performed exclusively after the peak T cell response. Targets within unmutated variant regions were reportedly found for nearly half of spike-specific TCRs.

Measured with immunoSEQ multiplex PCR; TCRdb has only the in-frame clones, and not every one. The repertoire includes around 140,000 clones, around 92% of them detected once, and 12% sits in the top ten. To note about this clone: Its antigen is unknown.

V and J are TRBV5-5 and TRBJ2-7; D is tentatively TRBD1 or TRBD2 (5 bases each). The sequences come from peripheral blood, collected after recovery from COVID-19. The receptor was derived from an adult who had recovered from COVID-19. The CDR3 nucleotides read TGTGCCAGCAGCCGAGAGGGGTTCCCTCTGGAAGAGCAGTACTTC. Protein product: CASSREGFPLEEQYF.